This T cell receptor (beta chain) was recovered during a study of technical replicates of blood from a few donors (dated by TCRdb to about 2017). As to this clone: Its antigen remains unidentified. No base quality values were provided; no much bigger clone lies one nucleotide off.

V drops 6 bases and J drops 1 base, leaving 9 bases in between. Reading the germline V gene (reference sequence) gives CDR1 MNHEY and CDR2 SMNVEV. The CDR3 runs 14 residues from the cysteine to the phenylalanine. The read is trimmed to its CDR3 DNA, 42 bases read in frame from base 1. To prepare the library, the immunoSEQ multiplex PCR assay was applied. Not all clones reach the TCRdb copy of this immuneACCESS table, which keeps in-frame sequences only. Checked studies attribute under half of the gap to unresolved V genes and leave the rest unexplained. Here the sample has approximately 82,000 clones; around 94% occur a single time. The ten largest clones capture 0.2% to 0.3% of the sample.

This sequence was found in a human donor in good health. This receptor chain uses TRBV27 and TRBJ2-2, with the D gene call left open. Sequencing was done on a sample of T cells isolated from PBMCs. The DNA sequence is given as TGTGCCAGCAGATCCAGCGTGAACACCGGGGAGCTGTTTTTT. It translates as CASRSSVNTGELFF.